These T cell receptor beta chains were read from a single sample in a study of T cell responses to AZD1222 COVID-19 vaccine. Assay used: immunoSEQ multiplex PCR; TCRdb lists only in-frame clones, some missing. The sample shows some 42,000 clones, around 80% of them seen only once. This specimen consisted of peripheral blood, obtained 28 days after the second AZD1222 dose. The receptors were sampled from an adult who received the AZD1222 COVID-19 vaccine. Each CDR3 is given with its conserved first and last residue. The D gene is left open where the match is weak. Clone size, where shown, is once, few, many, or a class for clones that have expanded.

DNA	CDR3	V	D	size	J
TGTGCCAGCAGCCAAAGTGAGGGGCTCGACGAGCAGTACTTC	CASSQSEGLDEQYF	TRBV2	.	.	TRBJ2-7
TGTGCTAGCAGCCCACAGGGACTAGCGGGGGGACGTGGCGGGGAGCTGTTTTTT	CASSPQGLAGGRGGELFF	TRBV7-7	TRBD2	.	TRBJ2-2
TGTGCCAGCAGCTTTTCGAACTCCTACAATGAGCAGTTCTTC	CASSFSNSYNEQFF	TRBV7-2	.	once	TRBJ2-1
TGTGCCAGCAGTAAGACTGGGCCAGATACGCAGTATTTT	CASSKTGPDTQYF	TRBV11-2	.	.	TRBJ2-3
TGTGCCAGCGAGACAGGGGGCGCGGGCTACGAGCAGTACTTC	CASETGGAGYEQYF	TRBV6-5	TRBD1	.	TRBJ2-7
TGCGCCAGCAGCCTAGGACAGGGGGCTGGAAACACTGAAGCTTTCTTT	CASSLGQGAGNTEAFF	TRBV5-1	TRBD1	few	TRBJ1-1
TGTGCCAGCAGCTCCAAATCCGGACTAGCGGGGGTAGAGACCCAGTACTTC	CASSSKSGLAGVETQYF	TRBV7-8	TRBD2	.	TRBJ2-5
TGCGCCAGCAGCCCAGGGGAAGGGGATAGCAATCAGCCCCAGCATTTT	CASSPGEGDSNQPQHF	TRBV5-1	.	.	TRBJ1-5
TGTGCCAGCAGCGTATTGAGGGGGAATTTCAATGAGCAGTTCTTC	CASSVLRGNFNEQFF	TRBV9	.	.	TRBJ2-1
TGTGCCAGCAGCCAAGACCGAGGCAGGATCACAGATACGCAGTATTTT	CASSQDRGRITDTQYF	TRBV3-1/TRBV3-2	.	.	TRBJ2-3
TGTGCCACCAGTGACCGGACGGGGACAGATATGCAGTATTTT	CATSDRTGTDMQYF	TRBV24-1	TRBD1	.	TRBJ2-3
TGTGCCAGCACTCGGACAGGGGAGAAAAATGAGCAGTTCTTC	CASTRTGEKNEQFF	TRBV6-5	TRBD1	.	TRBJ2-1
TGTGCCAGCAGCTTAGGGGCGGGTAGCAATCAGCCCCAGCATTTT	CASSLGAGSNQPQHF	TRBV7-2	.	.	TRBJ1-5
TGCGCCAGCAGCCGAGGACAGGGGCCGGACTCCTACGAGCAGTACTTC	CASSRGQGPDSYEQYF	TRBV4-1	TRBD1	.	TRBJ2-7
TGTGCCAGCAGCCGACAGCGGGAAGCTTTCTTT	CASSRQREAFF	TRBV6-6	.	.	TRBJ1-1
TGCGCCAGCAGCTTGGCATCAGGGGGCTTCGGTGGCTACACCTTC	CASSLASGGFGGYTF	TRBV5-1	TRBD1	.	TRBJ1-2
TGTGCCAGCAGTTTGTCGACAGGGACCGGCTACACCTTC	CASSLSTGTGYTF	TRBV27	TRBD1	.	TRBJ1-2
TGTGCCAGCACCACCTTCGGAGGGCTAGCGGAAGAGACCCAGTACTTC	CASTTFGGLAEETQYF	TRBV7-6	TRBD2	.	TRBJ2-5
TGTGCCAGCAGTTCGGGTAATTCACCCCTCCACTTT	CASSSGNSPLHF	TRBV6-2/TRBV6-3	.	.	TRBJ1-6
TGTGCCAGCAGTCGGGACTGGCCAAGCACAGATACGCAGTATTTT	CASSRDWPSTDTQYF	TRBV2	.	.	TRBJ2-3
TGTGCCAGCAGCTTACCCGGGGAGACCCAGTACTTC	CASSLPGETQYF	TRBV7-2	.	.	TRBJ2-5
TGTGCCAGCAGCAAGGGTGTCCTTGGAGTCACTGAAGCTTTCTTT	CASSKGVLGVTEAFF	TRBV5-6	.	once	TRBJ1-1
TGCGCCAGCAGCCTAGGGCCCAGCGGTGGCTACACCTTC	CASSLGPSGGYTF	TRBV5-1	.	.	TRBJ1-2
TGTGCCAGTCCCACCTTATTCACGGGGCGAGGAACAGATACGCAGTATTTT	CASPTLFTGRGTDTQYF	TRBV5-8	.	.	TRBJ2-3
TGTGCCAGCAGCTTGGGACGGACAGGGTCCGAAAAACTGTTTTTT	CASSLGRTGSEKLFF	TRBV27	TRBD1	.	TRBJ1-4
TGTGCCAGCAGCGGGTCAGACACCTCCTACGAGCAGTACTTC	CASSGSDTSYEQYF	TRBV3-1/TRBV3-2	.	.	TRBJ2-7
TGTGCCAGCAGTTCGACAGGGGGCCAAGCTTTCTTT	CASSSTGGQAFF	TRBV28	TRBD1	.	TRBJ1-1
TGTGCCAGCAGCCGAAGTGAGTTTGTGCCCCTCCACTTT	CASSRSEFVPLHF	TRBV5-8	.	.	TRBJ1-6
TGTGCCAGCAGCGTAGGGGAAGGGGACGAGCAGTACTTC	CASSVGEGDEQYF	TRBV9	.	.	TRBJ2-7
TGTGCCAGCAGCGTAGCAGCGGGGGTCGGCAGGGGGGAGACCCAGTACTTC	CASSVAAGVGRGETQYF	TRBV9	.	.	TRBJ2-5
TGTGCCAGTAGAGACCACAGGGGGTCTGGAAACACCATATATTTT	CASRDHRGSGNTIYF	TRBV19	TRBD1	.	TRBJ1-3
TGTGCCAGCAGCTCCCTAAGGCGGGACAAGGCTTTCTTT	CASSSLRRDKAFF	TRBV7-2	.	.	TRBJ1-1
TGTGCCAGCAGCTTAGCCGACGATGACAGGTATAGCAATCAGCCCCAGCATTTT	CASSLADDDRYSNQPQHF	TRBV7-9	.	.	TRBJ1-5
TGTGCCAGCAGGACAGGCAATCAGCCCCAGCATTTT	CASRTGNQPQHF	TRBV5-6	.	.	TRBJ1-5
TGTGCCACCAGCAGAGGGCTCGAGCAGTTCTTC	CATSRGLEQFF	TRBV15	.	.	TRBJ2-1
TGTGCCAGTAGTACTAATCTACAGGGGGCGTATGGCTACACCTTC	CASSTNLQGAYGYTF	TRBV19	TRBD1	few	TRBJ1-2
TGTGCCAGCAGCTTAGCACGCCCCAATGAGCAGTTCTTC	CASSLARPNEQFF	TRBV11-1	.	.	TRBJ2-1
TGCAGTGCTAGTTCTTCACTCCGGGACAGGGGCCTGGGTGGCTACACCTTC	CSASSSLRDRGLGGYTF	TRBV20-1	TRBD1	.	TRBJ1-2
TGTGCCAGCAGCCAGCTACAGGGGGCCACAGATACGCAGTATTTT	CASSQLQGATDTQYF	TRBV14	TRBD1	.	TRBJ2-3
TGCAGTGCTAGTGGACGATGGAACACTGAAGCTTTCTTT	CSASGRWNTEAFF	TRBV20-1	.	.	TRBJ1-1
TGTGCCAGTAACCCCCAAGCGGGGGGAGGTGAGCAGTTCTTC	CASNPQAGGGEQFF	TRBV19	TRBD2	few	TRBJ2-1
TGTGCCAGCAGCTTAGGAGCGCGGGCGCAGTATTTT	CASSLGARAQYF	TRBV11-3	.	.	TRBJ2-3
TGTGCCAGCAGCCTCGCTCAGGGTCGAGAGACCCAGTACTTC	CASSLAQGRETQYF	TRBV6-5	.	.	TRBJ2-5
TGTGCCAGCAGTTTTTCCGGGATAGGCAATCAGCCCCAGCATTTT	CASSFSGIGNQPQHF	TRBV28	.	.	TRBJ1-5
TGTGCCAGCAGTTTGCTGGGGAGTCAGCCCCAGCATTTT	CASSLLGSQPQHF	TRBV28	.	once	TRBJ1-5
TGCAGCGTTGTTCGGTCCTACAATGAGCAGTTCTTC	CSVVRSYNEQFF	TRBV29-1	.	.	TRBJ2-1
TGTGCCAGCAGTGAACAGGGAAGGGGGACTGAAGCTTTCTTT	CASSEQGRGTEAFF	TRBV6-1	.	.	TRBJ1-1
TGTGCCAGCAGCCAAAGCTATAGGACTAGCGGAAATGAGCAGTTCTTC	CASSQSYRTSGNEQFF	TRBV3-1/TRBV3-2	TRBD2	.	TRBJ2-1
TGTGCCAGTAGTCAAACGACAGTGGGGAATCAGCCCCAGCATTTT	CASSQTTVGNQPQHF	TRBV19	.	.	TRBJ1-5